These 21 T cell receptor beta chains were sequenced from one sample in a study of cytomegalovirus exposure and HLA in healthy donors. 13 Jbeta primers and 60 Vbeta primers were used for the PCR. TCRdb's copy holds only in-frame clones and misses some; the assay was immunoSEQ multiplex PCR. The table has approximately 180,000 clones, 82% seen once. Input material: PBMCs. These TCRs come from a woman younger than 35 in good health and CMV-seronegative.

V gene TRBV2 combines with J gene TRBJ1-1, with TRBD1 matching over 9 bases. The CDR3 is 16 amino acids. From germline, CDR1 is SNHLY and CDR2 FYNNEI. V shed 4 bases, J shed 1 base, and the junction held 7 bases outside the gene matches. The CDR3, as DNA: TGTGCCAGCAGTGTGTCCTTGACAGGGGGGAACACTGAAGCTTTCTTT. Protein sequence: CASSVSLTGGNTEAFF.

This chain uses TRBV5-1 with TRBJ2-1; 11 bases map to TRBD2. This CDR3 has 17 amino acids. V shed 4 bases, J shed 4 bases, and the junction held 10 bases outside the gene matches. In germline, CDR1 is SGHRS, CDR2 YFSETQ. CDR3 sequence: CASSGTSGSWRYNEQFF. In nucleotides, the CDR3 is TGCGCCAGCAGCGGCACTAGCGGGAGCTGGAGATACAATGAGCAGTTCTTC.

This clone was seen just once. V gene TRBV5-8 combines with J gene TRBJ1-3; a weak D match, TRBD1 (6 bases). The CDR3 consists of 15 residues. Germline V gene sequence: CDR1 SGHTS, CDR2 YDEGEE. Trimming left V 4 bases short and J 7 bases short, with 18 bases between. CDR3 DNA: TGTGCCAGCAGCAGGAACAGGGCGCCGCGGAACACCATATATTTT. Translation: CASSRNRAPRNTIYF.

This chain links TRBV27 with TRBJ2-7; TRBD2 matches at 14 bases. J was trimmed by 6 bases and V by 1 base; bases with no gene match: 11. Germline V gene data show CDR1 as MNHEY and CDR2 as SMNVEV (reference sequence). The CDR3 spans 18 residues. The CDR3 sequence is CASSLWRPLGLAGGEQYF. The CDR3 coding sequence is TGTGCCAGCAGTTTATGGCGACCCCTCGGACTAGCGGGAGGCGAGCAGTACTTC.

The V and J genes are TRBV28 and TRBJ2-1, with TRBD1 identical over 10 bases. Germline V gene lookup returns CDR1 MDHEN and CDR2 SYDVKM. CDR3 length: 18 residues. V lost 1 base and J lost 6; bases outside the gene matches: 12. The CDR3 DNA is TGTGCCAGCAGTTTATATTTCGAGGGACAGGGGAGGGTCAATGAGCAGTTCTTC. Its protein product is CASSLYFEGQGRVNEQFF.

The V and J genes are TRBV18 and TRBJ2-7, with 9 bases identical to TRBD2. J gave up 2 bases and V 3 bases, and 14 bases lay outside the gene matches. This CDR3 spans 18 amino acids. Germline assignment: CDR1 KGHSH and CDR2 LQKENI. The CDR3 spells CASSPKTSGKPHAYEQYF. The CDR3 coding sequence is TGTGCCAGCTCACCTAAGACTAGCGGCAAACCCCATGCCTACGAGCAGTACTTC.

J is TRBJ2-5 and V is TRBV21-1; no check of the table's D call, TRBD2, against the DNA was made. TRBV21-1 is given as a pseudogene. The CDR3 covers 16 residues. CDR3 sequence (DNA): TGTGCCAGCAGCAAGGCGTCCGGGTTCACATCCAAGACCCAGTACTTC. It is translated as CASSKASGFTSKTQYF.

The chain couples TRBV27 to TRBJ1-2; 7 nucleotides align to TRBD1. CDR3 size: 17 residues. The junction had 15 bases not matched to a gene; V was cut back by 0 bases and J by 8 bases. Germline CDR1 MNHEY, CDR2 SMNVEV (reference sequence). This chain's CDR3 is CASSLSLAAGGFWGYTF. The CDR3 DNA is TGTGCCAGCAGTTTATCGTTGGCCGCAGGGGGTTTTTGGGGCTACACCTTC.

The rearrangement uses TRBV28 and TRBJ2-1; D gene uncertain. CDR1 is MDHEN, CDR2 SYDVKM, per germline. The CDR3 runs to 15 residues. V gave up 4 bases and J gave up 6 bases, with 16 bases separating them. The CDR3 is CASSSPGLFFNEQFF. The CDR3 DNA reads TGTGCCAGCAGTTCCCCAGGTTTATTTTTCAATGAGCAGTTCTTC.

The chain links TRBV7-9 to TRBJ2-1; TRBD2 is a possible D gene (6 bases). Germline V gene sequence: CDR1 SEHNR, CDR2 FQNEAQ (reference sequence). This CDR3 is 16 amino acids long. V gave up 4 bases and J gave up 1 base, with 14 bases separating them. CDR3 protein: CASSSRTTGSYNEQFF. CDR3 DNA sequence: TGTGCCAGCAGCTCCAGGACTACGGGTTCCTACAATGAGCAGTTCTTC.

The chain carries TRBV14 and TRBJ2-1; 7 bases are a match to TRBD1. V was clipped by 4 bases and J by 3 bases; unmatched bases: 9. This CDR3 region has 16 residues. CDR1 and CDR2 (germline): SGHDN, FVKESK. CDR3 nucleotide sequence: TGTGCCAGCAGCCGGATGGGACAGAGAAGCTACAATGAGCAGTTCTTC. This codes for CASSRMGQRSYNEQFF.

The chain combines TRBV9 with TRBJ2-5, with 7 positions matching TRBD2. Trimming at V came to 3 bases and at J to 6 bases, leaving 8 bases not matched to a gene. The CDR3 sequence is 14 residues long. In germline, CDR1 is SGDLS, CDR2 YYNGEE. The CDR3 coding sequence is TGTGCCAGCAGCGGTGAGCGGGAATTAAAGACCCAGTACTTC. Protein sequence: CASSGERELKTQYF.

The table lists this clone with a few counts. The chain couples TRBV6-5 to TRBJ2-7, with TRBD2 as a possible D gene (6 bases). Trimming stripped 2 bases from V and 4 bases from J, with 12 bases between. The CDR3 has 14 amino acids. Per the germline V gene, CDR1 is MNHEY and CDR2 is SVGAGI. The CDR3 region is CASSYMGDWYEQYF. The CDR3 coding sequence is TGTGCCAGCAGTTACATGGGGGACTGGTACGAGCAGTACTTC.

This rearrangement joins TRBV7-9 to TRBJ1-1, with 7 bases lining up with TRBD1. The CDR3 length is 16 residues. The germline CDR1 and CDR2 sequences are SEHNR and FQNEAQ (reference sequence). The ends lost 2 bases at V and 5 bases at J; junction bases unmatched: 11. CDR3 DNA: TGTGCCAGCAGCTTACTATTGGCAGGGGGAGTTACTGAAGCTTTCTTT. Translated, it gives CASSLLLAGGVTEAFF.

This chain uses TRBV7-8 with TRBJ1-3; perhaps TRBD1 as D (5 bases). CDR1 is SGHVS and CDR2 is FQNEAQ in the germline V gene. Trimming stripped 0 bases from V and 9 bases from J, with 12 bases between. The length of the CDR3 is 14 residues. Written as DNA, the CDR3 is TGTGCCAGCAGCTTAGCCGCGGGGGAGGGCACCATATATTTT. Its protein is CASSLAAGEGTIYF.

The V call is TRBV25-1, the J call TRBJ1-6; 7 nucleotides match TRBD1. The CDR3 is 12 amino acids. V dropped 6 bases and J dropped 11; count of bases not matched to a gene: 4. CDR1 MGHDK and CDR2 SYGVNS come from the germline V gene. For the CDR3, the DNA is TGTGCCAGCAGAGAGGGGACAGCACCCCTCCACTTT. As protein: CASREGTAPLHF.

The V and J genes are TRBV19 and TRBJ2-2, with 11 bases identical to TRBD2. Germline CDR1 is LNHDA and CDR2 is SQIVND (reference sequence). This CDR3 region has 16 residues. The V segment lost 9 bases and the J segment 5 bases; nucleotides outside the gene matches: 11. Here the CDR3 DNA reads TGTGCCAGCGTCGTTAGCGGGAGGGCCGGTACCGGGGAGCTGTTTTTT. Residues: CASVVSGRAGTGELFF. Full variable domain (outside the CDR3, taken from reference TRBV19 and TRBJ2-2): DGGITQSPKYLFRKEGQNVTLSCEQNLNHDAMYWYRQDPGQGLRLIYYSQIVNDFQKGDIAEGYSVSREKKESFPLTVTSAQKNPTAFYLCASVVSGRAGTGELFFGEGSRLTVL.

The chain carries TRBV5-6 and TRBJ2-7; unclear D gene. V lost 0 bases to trimming and J lost 1 base, with 14 bases between them. The CDR3 is made up of 16 amino acids. Per germline, CDR1 SGHDT and CDR2 YYEEEE. The DNA for the CDR3 is TGTGCCAGCAGCTTGGGGGTGGGCATGTCATCCTACGAGCAGTACTTC. This encodes CASSLGVGMSSYEQYF.

On this clone: Relative to the germline gene, one junction end is altered; a read error may explain this. V usage is TRBV7-9 and J usage is TRBJ2-1; maybe TRBD2 (5 bases). Per the germline V gene, CDR1 is SEHNR and CDR2 is FQNEAQ (reference sequence). The CDR3 runs 12 residues. The CDR3 region has the DNA TGTTCCAGCAGCTTGAGCGGAAATGAGCAGTTCTTC. Amino acid sequence: CSSSLSGNEQFF.

This clone appeared a few times. The V and J genes are TRBV9 and TRBJ2-7; D gene uncertain. This CDR3 has 14 amino acids. V lost 1 base and J lost 6, with 14 bases in between. The germline V gene encodes CDR1 SGDLS and CDR2 YYNGEE. CDR3 DNA sequence: TGTGCCAGCAGCGTACAGGTTGCCGCGTCCGAGCAGTACTTC. Encoded protein: CASSVQVAASEQYF.

The CDR3 nucleotides are TGTGCCAGCAGCGCCCTCCGAACTACCGGAGAGACCCAGTACTTC. Protein sequence: CASSALRTTGETQYF. The chain links TRBV9 to TRBJ2-5; D not resolved. CDR1 is SGDLS, CDR2 YYNGEE, per germline. V was clipped by 3 bases and J by 4 bases, with 16 bases between them. This CDR3 region has 15 residues. Full variable domain (outside the CDR3, taken from reference TRBV9 and TRBJ2-5): DSGVTQTPKHLITATGQRVTLRCSPRSGDLSVYWYQQSLDQGLQFLIQYYNGEERAKGNILERFSAQQFPDLHSELNLSSLELGDSALYFCASSALRTTGETQYFGPGTRLLVL.